The present entry profiles one TCR beta chain with its context. Its target is unknown. Using immunoSEQ multiplex PCR, the repertoire was profiled, and TCRdb retains in-frame clones only, with some absent. The table includes roughly 44,000 clones, around 86% detected once. The record originates from a study of OX40 agonist ivuxolimab in advanced cancers. Study background: Anti-PD-1, anti-PD-L1 or anti-CTLA-4 therapy given earlier was allowed, and 40% had some. Partial responses were achieved by three patients, one with hepatocellular carcinoma and two with cutaneous melanoma.

Notes on the study in general: At 0.1 to 3.0 mg/kg and by week 6, CD4+ and CD8+ T cells in the blood had expanded clonally. CD8+ T cells showed, on average, more clonal expansion than CD4+ cells.

Trimming cost V 3 bases and J 3 bases; bases outside gene matches: 7. Germline V gene data show CDR1 as LGHNA and CDR2 as YSLEER. The CDR3 is 15 amino acids. The sequence was collected from an adult with an advanced solid tumor such as melanoma, head and neck, liver or kidney cancer. The chain has TRBV4-3 and TRBJ1-1; 7 bases match TRBD1. The sample was CD4+ or CD8+ T cells sorted from blood, taken in a trial of the OX40 agonist ivuxolimab. CDR3 loop: CASSHKQGRDTEAFF. Here the CDR3 DNA reads TGCGCCAGCAGCCACAAACAGGGGAGGGACACTGAAGCTTTCTTT.